Below are 21 T cell receptor beta chains sequenced from a single sample in a study of blood T cells in healthy people across ages. A second PCR of about 6 to 12 cycles used a sample-barcoded 5' primer and a J-beta primer mix. TCRdb fed the 5' RACE reads into MiXCR, producing one record per CDR3 protein. This sample has 800,000 to 950,000 distinct CDR3 sequences, with about 28% found just once. The same sample was also studied in work on T cells of mothers and their children.

The sequenced sample consisted of blood. The origin of the receptors is a middle-aged woman in good health.

The V gene is TRBV7-2, the J gene TRBJ2-5, with a tentative D call TRBD2 (6 bases). The closer fit of TRBJ2-7 to the DNA end suggests the J call may be wrong. This CDR3 is 14 amino acids long. The germline V gene has CDR1 SGHTA and CDR2 FQGNSA. The CDR3 DNA sequence: TGTGCCAGCAGCCGAGATGCGGGGCCCTACGAGCAGTACTTC. Its protein product is CASSRDAGPYEQYF.

The sample holds a few counts of this clonotype. V is TRBV6-2 or TRBV6-3 and J is TRBJ1-2; D remains unclear. Trimming removed 6 bases from V and 4 bases from J, with 9 bases in between. The CDR3 loop spans 12 amino acids. The germline V gene has CDR1 MNHEY and CDR2 SVGEGT. The CDR3 loop reads CASRGLSYGYTF. CDR3 nucleotides: TGTGCCAGCAGAGGACTGAGCTATGGCTACACCTTC.

The genes are TRBV5-1 and TRBJ2-1; 9 nucleotides agree with TRBD1. CDR3 length: 15 amino acids. Germline CDR1 reads SGHRS; CDR2 reads YFSETQ. V was pared by 4 bases and J by 6 bases, with 8 bases of the junction left unmatched. Here the CDR3 reads CASSLPGTGSNEQFF. In DNA form, the CDR3 reads TGCGCCAGCAGCCTACCCGGGACAGGGTCCAATGAGCAGTTCTTC. Full variable domain (rest looked up from reference TRBV5-1 and TRBJ2-1): KAGVTQTPRYLIKTRGQQVTLSCSPISGHRSVSWYQQTPGQGLQFLFEYFSETQRNKGNFPGRFSGRQFSNSRSEMNVSTLELGDSALYLCASSLPGTGSNEQFFGPGTRLTVL.

The gene calls are TRBV12-3 or TRBV12-4 and TRBJ1-1; D not certain. The CDR3 has 12 amino acids. V dropped 10 bases and J dropped 4 bases, with 13 bases sitting between them. The CDR3 sequence is CAIESASTEAFF. CDR3 DNA: TGTGCCATCGAAAGCGCGAGCACTGAAGCTTTCTTT.

The rearrangement links TRBV6-2 or TRBV6-3 to TRBJ2-1; 12 nucleotides agree with TRBD2. CDR1 and CDR2 (germline): MNHEY, SVGEGT. CDR3 length equals 19 residues. V lost 4 bases, J lost 3 bases, and 13 bases stayed unmatched. CDR3 in amino acids: CASSSITSGGLISYNEQFF. CDR3 nucleotide sequence: TGTGCCAGCAGTTCCATTACTAGCGGGGGGCTAATAAGCTACAATGAGCAGTTCTTC.

The CDR3 DNA is TGTGCCAGCAGCGTAGGGCGGTCCGGGGAGCTGTTTTTT. This encodes CASSVGRSGELFF. V and J are TRBV9 and TRBJ2-2; no clear D gene. Looked up from germline, CDR1 is SGDLS and CDR2 is YYNGEE. The V and J ends lost 0 bases and 6 bases respectively, with 6 bases between them. This CDR3 comprises 13 residues.

Remarks on this clonotype: This could be a read error, since a much larger clone is one nucleotide away. V usage is TRBV11-2 and J usage is TRBJ2-5; TRBD2 matches 7 bases. The CDR3 runs 15 residues. Per the germline V gene, CDR1 is SGHAT and CDR2 is FQNNGV. The CDR3 region is CASGLVGGFQETQYF. The CDR3 DNA sequence: TGTGCCAGCGGCTTAGTCGGGGGGTTCCAGGAGACCCAGTACTTC.

This clonotype has ten or more counts. V and J are TRBV20-1 and TRBJ2-6; 8 bases are a match to TRBD1. In germline, CDR1 is DFQATT, CDR2 SNEGSKA (reference sequence). The J segment lost 0 bases and the V segment lost 5 bases, leaving 9 bases of the junction unmatched. The CDR3 has 17 residues. Here the CDR3 reads CSAAPGQVVSGANVLTF. In DNA, the CDR3 is TGCAGTGCTGCCCCGGGACAGGTCGTCTCTGGGGCCAACGTCCTGACTTTC.

This clonotype was recorded at least ten times. This chain connects TRBV9 to TRBJ2-5, with 10 bases aligning to TRBD2. Germline trimming cut 0 bases from V and 1 base from J; bases unmatched to any gene: 0. This CDR3 has 15 residues. Germline values: CDR1 SGDLS, CDR2 YYNGEE. This CDR3 is CASSVGTSGQETQYF. CDR3 in DNA: TGTGCCAGCAGCGTAGGGACTAGCGGCCAAGAGACCCAGTACTTC. The variable domain in full, completed from reference TRBV9 and TRBJ2-5, reads DSGVTQTPKHLITATGQRVTLRCSPRSGDLSVYWYQQSLDQGLQFLIQYYNGEERAKGNILERFSAQQFPDLHSELNLSSLELGDSALYFCASSVGTSGQETQYFGPGTRLLVL.

This chain links TRBV6-5 with TRBJ1-2, with a possible D match to TRBD1 (6 bases). Germline CDR1 is MNHEY and CDR2 is SVGAGI. Trimming cost V 0 bases and J 8 bases, with 16 bases left between them. CDR3 length equals 15 residues. For the CDR3, the DNA is TGTGCCAGCAGTTACTCGAGAAGGGGGTCGGGGGGCTACACCTTC. Translated: CASSYSRRGSGGYTF.

This clonotype was seen only a few times. V gene TRBV11-2 combines with J gene TRBJ2-3; no clear D gene. With 6 bases removed from V and 6 bases from J, the gap between germline ends came to 16 bases. The CDR3 sequence is 14 residues long. The germline CDR1 and CDR2 sequences are SGHAT and FQNNGV. The CDR3 DNA sequence: TGTGCCAGCAGAAGACCTGGGGTCCCTGATACGCAGTATTTT. Encoded protein: CASRRPGVPDTQYF. Full variable domain (missing parts from reference TRBV11-2 and TRBJ2-3): EAGVAQSPRYKIIEKRQSVAFWCNPISGHATLYWYQQILGQGPKLLIQFQNNGVVDDSQLPKDRFSAERLKGVDSTLKIQPAKLEDSAVYLCASRRPGVPDTQYFGPGTRLTVL.

This clonotype occurred a few times. This sequence joins TRBV28 and TRBJ1-2; 9 nucleotides match TRBD1. CDR3 length equals 15 residues. CDR1 MDHEN and CDR2 SYDVKM come from the germline V gene. After removal of 6 bases from V and 3 bases from J, the junction contained 8 bases not matched to a gene. CDR3: CASRATQGAHYGYTF. The DNA for the CDR3 is TGTGCCAGCAGGGCGACACAGGGGGCTCACTATGGCTACACCTTC.

There are many counts of this clonotype. This chain uses TRBV12-3 or TRBV12-4 with TRBJ1-5; possible D gene TRBD1, 5 bases. With 5 bases removed from V and 6 bases from J, the gap between germline ends came to 8 bases. The CDR3 is 12 amino acids. CDR3 coding DNA: TGTGCCAGCAGTACTGACAGTCAGCCCCAGCATTTT. This codes for CASSTDSQPQHF.

Ten or more counts support this clonotype. This sequence joins TRBV5-1 and TRBJ2-3; 11 nucleotides align to TRBD2. Trimming at V came to 3 bases and at J to 2 bases, leaving 2 bases not matched to a gene. CDR3 size: 15 residues. The germline CDR1 and CDR2 sequences are SGHRS and YFSETQ. The CDR3 spells CASSSLAGDTDTQYF. Here the CDR3 DNA reads TGCGCCAGCAGCTCACTAGCGGGGGACACAGATACGCAGTATTTT.

The CDR3 bases are TGTGCCATCAGTGAGACAGGGAATCAGCCCCAGCATTTT. Amino acid sequence: CAISETGNQPQHF. This rearrangement joins TRBV10-3 to TRBJ1-5; possible D gene TRBD1, 6 bases. Germline loops: CDR1 ENHRY, CDR2 SYGVKD. This CDR3 is 13 amino acids long. V lost 2 bases and J 4 bases, leaving 6 bases between the germline ends.

This clonotype has only a few counts. DNA of the CDR3: TGTGCCAGCAGTTACTCGGGGCAGTTGTTCACAGATACGCAGTATTTT. The encoded protein is CASSYSGQLFTDTQYF. This rearrangement joins TRBV6-5 to TRBJ2-3, with D possibly TRBD1 on 5 matching bases. This CDR3 is built from 16 residues. Looked up from germline, CDR1 is MNHEY and CDR2 is SVGAGI. V gave up 0 bases and J gave up 2 bases, with 12 bases separating them.

The genes are TRBV6-1 and TRBJ2-5, with 16 bases matching TRBD2. The CDR3 has 17 amino acids. The germline CDR1 and CDR2 sequences are MNHNS and SASEGT. With V trimmed by 6 bases and J by 7 bases, 11 bases remained unmatched. CDR3 coding DNA: TGTGCCAGCAGAAGGACCGGGACTAGCGGGGGGGCCGGGACCCAGTACTTC. Translating it yields CASRRTGTSGGAGTQYF.

In its sample, this clonotype was seen many times. This chain joins TRBV24-1 and TRBJ2-7; D call uncertain. The V end was cut by 6 bases, the J end by 6 bases, with 11 bases between. Germline CDR1 is KGHDR and CDR2 is SFDVKD. The CDR3 runs to 12 residues. CDR3 nucleotide sequence: TGTGCCACCAGTCGCCAGGCGACCGAGCAGTACTTC. Protein: CATSRQATEQYF.

To note about this clonotype: A junction boundary mismatches the germline segment, possibly from a read error. The rearrangement joins TRBV6-5 to TRBJ2-5; TRBD1 matches 9 bases. The CDR3 sequence is 15 residues long. The germline V gene encodes CDR1 MNHEY and CDR2 SVGAGI. The CDR3 here is CASSNSQGARETQYF. CDR3 in DNA: TGTGCCAGCAGTAACTCACAGGGGGCGAGGGAGACCCAGTACTTC.

The chain is built from TRBV20-1 and TRBJ1-5; 11 bases align to TRBD1. J lost 3 bases, V lost 6 bases, and 4 bases had no gene match. Germline lookup yields CDR1 DFQATT and CDR2 SNEGSKA (reference sequence). The CDR3 has 14 amino acids. The CDR3, as DNA: TGCAGTGCCCAGGACAGGGGGCCCAATCAGCCCCAGCATTTT. Protein: CSAQDRGPNQPQHF.

This clonotype was seen a few times. The chain has TRBV6-5 and TRBJ1-1, with D perhaps TRBD1 (5 bases). The ends were cut back, 1 base at V and 1 base at J, with 10 bases in the middle. This CDR3 region has 15 residues. Germline V lookup: CDR1 MNHEY, CDR2 SVGAGI. The chain's CDR3 is CASSYWTGPNTEAFF. The CDR3 region has the DNA TGTGCCAGCAGTTACTGGACGGGACCGAACACTGAAGCTTTCTTT.